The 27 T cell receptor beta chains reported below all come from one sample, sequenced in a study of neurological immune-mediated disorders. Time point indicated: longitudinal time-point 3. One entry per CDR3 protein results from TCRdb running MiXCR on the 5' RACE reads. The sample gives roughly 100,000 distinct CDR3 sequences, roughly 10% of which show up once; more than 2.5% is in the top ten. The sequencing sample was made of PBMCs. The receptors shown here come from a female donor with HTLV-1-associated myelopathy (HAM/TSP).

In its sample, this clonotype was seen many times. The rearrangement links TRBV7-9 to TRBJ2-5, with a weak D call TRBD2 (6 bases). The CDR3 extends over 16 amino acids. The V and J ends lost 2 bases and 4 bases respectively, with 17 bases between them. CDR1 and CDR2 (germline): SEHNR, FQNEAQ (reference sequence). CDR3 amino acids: CASSLKQPGGGETQYF. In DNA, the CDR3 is TGTGCCAGCAGCTTAAAGCAACCCGGGGGTGGAGAGACCCAGTACTTC.

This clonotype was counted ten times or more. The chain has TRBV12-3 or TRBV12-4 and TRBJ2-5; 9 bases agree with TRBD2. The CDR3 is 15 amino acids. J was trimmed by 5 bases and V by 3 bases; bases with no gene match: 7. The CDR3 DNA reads TGTGCCAGCAGTTTGAATAGCGGGGGAGGGGAGACCCAGTACTTC. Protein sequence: CASSLNSGGGETQYF.

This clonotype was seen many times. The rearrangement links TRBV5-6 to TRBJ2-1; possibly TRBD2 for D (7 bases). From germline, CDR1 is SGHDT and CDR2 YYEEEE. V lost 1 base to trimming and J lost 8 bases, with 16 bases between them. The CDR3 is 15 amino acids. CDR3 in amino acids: CASSLKGGRRDEQFF. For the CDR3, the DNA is TGTGCCAGCAGCTTGAAGGGGGGGCGGAGGGATGAGCAGTTCTTC.

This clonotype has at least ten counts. The CDR3 region is CASSPGLAGVPEQFF. DNA for the CDR3: TGCGCCAGCAGCCCCGGACTAGCGGGGGTTCCCGAGCAGTTCTTC. The chain carries TRBV5-1 and TRBJ2-1; 13 bases are shared with TRBD2. The CDR3 is 15 amino acids. With 4 bases clipped from V and 10 bases from J, the junction kept 8 bases outside the gene matches. Per germline, CDR1 SGHRS and CDR2 YFSETQ.

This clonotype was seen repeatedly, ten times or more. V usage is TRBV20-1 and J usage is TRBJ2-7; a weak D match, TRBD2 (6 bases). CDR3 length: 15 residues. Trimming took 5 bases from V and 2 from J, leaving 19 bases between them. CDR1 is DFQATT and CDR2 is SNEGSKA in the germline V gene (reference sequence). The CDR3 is CSAVDSGGTPYEQYF. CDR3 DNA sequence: TGCAGTGCTGTTGATAGCGGAGGTACCCCCTACGAGCAGTACTTC.

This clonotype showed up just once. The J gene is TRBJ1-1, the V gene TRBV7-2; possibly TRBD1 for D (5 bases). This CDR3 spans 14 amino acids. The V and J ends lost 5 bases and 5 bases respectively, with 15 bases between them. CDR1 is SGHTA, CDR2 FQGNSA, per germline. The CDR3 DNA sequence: TGTGCCAGCAGCCTTCAAAGGGGAGGGACTGAAGCTTTCTTT. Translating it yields CASSLQRGGTEAFF.

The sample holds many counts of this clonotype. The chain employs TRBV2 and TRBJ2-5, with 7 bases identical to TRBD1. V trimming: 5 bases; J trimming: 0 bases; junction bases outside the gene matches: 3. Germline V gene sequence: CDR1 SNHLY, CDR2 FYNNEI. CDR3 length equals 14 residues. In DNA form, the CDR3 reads TGTGCCAGCAGTTTGACAGGGCACCAAGAGACCCAGTACTTC. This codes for CASSLTGHQETQYF.

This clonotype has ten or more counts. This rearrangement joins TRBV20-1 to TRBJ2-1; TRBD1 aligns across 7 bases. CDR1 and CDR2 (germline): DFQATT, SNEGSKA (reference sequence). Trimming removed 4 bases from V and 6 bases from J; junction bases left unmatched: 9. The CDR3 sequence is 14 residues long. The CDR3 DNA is TGCAGTGCTACCTTGACAGGGCCATCCAATGAGCAGTTCTTC. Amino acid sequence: CSATLTGPSNEQFF.

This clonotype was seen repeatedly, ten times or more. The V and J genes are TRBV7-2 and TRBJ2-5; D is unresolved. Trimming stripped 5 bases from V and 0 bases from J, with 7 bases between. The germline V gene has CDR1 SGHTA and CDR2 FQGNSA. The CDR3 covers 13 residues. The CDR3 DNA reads TGTGCCAGCAGCCGTATCTACCAAGAGACCCAGTACTTC. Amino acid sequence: CASSRIYQETQYF.

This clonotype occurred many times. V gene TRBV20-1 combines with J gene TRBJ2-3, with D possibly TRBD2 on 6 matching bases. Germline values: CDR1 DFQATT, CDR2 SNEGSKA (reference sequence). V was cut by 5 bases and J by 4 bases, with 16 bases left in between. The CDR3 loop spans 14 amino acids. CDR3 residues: CSAAPLSGPDTQYF. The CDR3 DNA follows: TGCAGTGCTGCCCCCCTAAGCGGGCCAGATACGCAGTATTTT.

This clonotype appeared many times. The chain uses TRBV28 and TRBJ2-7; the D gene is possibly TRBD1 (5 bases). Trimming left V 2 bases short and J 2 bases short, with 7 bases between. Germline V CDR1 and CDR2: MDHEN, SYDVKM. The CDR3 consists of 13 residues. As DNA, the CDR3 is TGTGCCAGCAGTTTAGCAGGGACCTACGAGCAGTACTTC. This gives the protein CASSLAGTYEQYF.

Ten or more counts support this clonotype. The CDR3 DNA is TGTGCCAGCAGTTACCTCGCCACAGGGAGCTCCTATAATTCACCCCTCCACTTT. This gives the protein CASSYLATGSSYNSPLHF. The chain is built from TRBV6-5 and TRBJ1-6; possible D gene TRBD1, 6 bases. Looked up from germline, CDR1 is MNHEY and CDR2 is SVGAGI. V was cut by 2 bases and J by 0 bases, with 14 bases left in between. The CDR3 extends over 18 amino acids.

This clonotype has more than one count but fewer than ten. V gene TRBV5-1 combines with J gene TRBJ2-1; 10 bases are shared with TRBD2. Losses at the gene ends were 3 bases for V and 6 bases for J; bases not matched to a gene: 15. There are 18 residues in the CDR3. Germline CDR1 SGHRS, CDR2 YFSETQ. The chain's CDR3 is CASSSLRGQRGGPNEQFF. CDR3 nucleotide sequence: TGCGCCAGCAGCTCGCTAAGGGGCCAGCGGGGGGGCCCCAATGAGCAGTTCTTC.

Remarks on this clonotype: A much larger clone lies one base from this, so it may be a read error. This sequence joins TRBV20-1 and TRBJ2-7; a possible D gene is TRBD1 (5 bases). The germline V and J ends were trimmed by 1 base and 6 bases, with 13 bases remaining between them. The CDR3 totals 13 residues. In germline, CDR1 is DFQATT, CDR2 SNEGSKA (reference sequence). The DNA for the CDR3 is TGCAGTGCTAGAGCGCTGACAGAAGGCGAGCAGTACTTC. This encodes CSARALTEGEQYF.

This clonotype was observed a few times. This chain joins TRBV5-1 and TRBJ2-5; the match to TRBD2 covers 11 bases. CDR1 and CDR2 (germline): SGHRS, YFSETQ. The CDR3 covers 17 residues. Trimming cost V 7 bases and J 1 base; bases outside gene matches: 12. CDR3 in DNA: TGCGCCAGCTTTCCCGGGACTAGCGGCTCATCCCAAGAGACCCAGTACTTC. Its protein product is CASFPGTSGSSQETQYF.

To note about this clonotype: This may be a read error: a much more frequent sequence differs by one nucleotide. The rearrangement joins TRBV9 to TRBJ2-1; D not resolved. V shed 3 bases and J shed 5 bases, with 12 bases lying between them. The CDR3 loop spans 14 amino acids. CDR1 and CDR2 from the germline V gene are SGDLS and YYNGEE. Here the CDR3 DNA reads TGTGCCAGCAGCGAAGCTACAACAAACAATGAGCAGTTCTTC. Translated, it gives CASSEATTNNEQFF.

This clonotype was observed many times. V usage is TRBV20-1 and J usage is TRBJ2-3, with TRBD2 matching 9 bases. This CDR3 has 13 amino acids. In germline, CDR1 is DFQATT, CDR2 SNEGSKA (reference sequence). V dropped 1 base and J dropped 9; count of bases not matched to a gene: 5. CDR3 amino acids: CSARGLAGRTQYF. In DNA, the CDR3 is TGCAGTGCTAGAGGTCTAGCGGGGCGGACGCAGTATTTT.

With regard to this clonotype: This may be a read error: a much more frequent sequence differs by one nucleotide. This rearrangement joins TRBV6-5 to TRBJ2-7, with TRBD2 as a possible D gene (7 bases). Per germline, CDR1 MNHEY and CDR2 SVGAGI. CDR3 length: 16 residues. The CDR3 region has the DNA TGTGTCAGCAGTAGAAACCGGGACATCGGGGGGTACGAGCAGTACTTC. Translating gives CVSSRNRDIGGYEQYF.

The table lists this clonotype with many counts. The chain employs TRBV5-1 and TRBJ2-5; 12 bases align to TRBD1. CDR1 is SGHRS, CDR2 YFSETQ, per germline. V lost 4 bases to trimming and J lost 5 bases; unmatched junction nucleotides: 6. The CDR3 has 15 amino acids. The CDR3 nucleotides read TGCGCCAGCAGCATGGGACAGGGGGCTGGGGAGACCCAGTACTTC. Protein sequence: CASSMGQGAGETQYF.

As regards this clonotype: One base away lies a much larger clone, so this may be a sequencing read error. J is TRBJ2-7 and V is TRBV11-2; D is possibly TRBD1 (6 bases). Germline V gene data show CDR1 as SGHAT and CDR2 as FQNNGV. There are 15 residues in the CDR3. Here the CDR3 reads CSSSKATGIFYEQYF. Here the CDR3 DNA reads TGTTCCAGCAGCAAGGCCACAGGGATTTTCTACGAGCAGTACTTC.

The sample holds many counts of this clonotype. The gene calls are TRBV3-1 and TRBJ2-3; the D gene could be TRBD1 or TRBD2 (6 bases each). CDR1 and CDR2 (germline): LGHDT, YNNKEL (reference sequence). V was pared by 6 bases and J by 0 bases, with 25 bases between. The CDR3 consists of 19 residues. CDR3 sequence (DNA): TGTGCCAGCAGTCCCAATGATCGGATCAGGGGACTTAGCACAGATACGCAGTATTTT. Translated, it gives CASSPNDRIRGLSTDTQYF.

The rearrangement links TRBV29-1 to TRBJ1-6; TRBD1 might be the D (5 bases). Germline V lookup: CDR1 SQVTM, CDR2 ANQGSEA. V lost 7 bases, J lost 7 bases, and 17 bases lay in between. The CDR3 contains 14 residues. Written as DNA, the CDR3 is TGCAGCGCTGTATTGGGACCGAAGAATTCACCCCTCCACTTT. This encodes CSAVLGPKNSPLHF.

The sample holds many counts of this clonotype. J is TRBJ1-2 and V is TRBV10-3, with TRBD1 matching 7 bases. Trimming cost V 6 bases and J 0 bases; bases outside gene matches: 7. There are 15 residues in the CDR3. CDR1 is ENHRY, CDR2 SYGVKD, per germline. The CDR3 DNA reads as TGTGCCATCAGAATTCAGGGGGTAGCTAACTATGGCTACACCTTC. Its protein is CAIRIQGVANYGYTF.

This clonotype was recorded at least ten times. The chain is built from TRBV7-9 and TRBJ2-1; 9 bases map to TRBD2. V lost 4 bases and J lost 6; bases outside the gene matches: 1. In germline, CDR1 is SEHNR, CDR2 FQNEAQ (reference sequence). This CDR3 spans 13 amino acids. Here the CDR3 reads CASSWGLANEQFF. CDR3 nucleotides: TGTGCCAGCAGCTGGGGACTAGCCAATGAGCAGTTCTTC.

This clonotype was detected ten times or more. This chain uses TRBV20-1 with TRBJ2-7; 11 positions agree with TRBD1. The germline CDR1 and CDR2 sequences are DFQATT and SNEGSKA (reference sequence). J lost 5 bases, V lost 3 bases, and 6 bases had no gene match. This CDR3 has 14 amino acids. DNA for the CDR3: TGCAGTGCTAGGGGACCGGGACAGGGGGACGAGCAGTACTTC. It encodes CSARGPGQGDEQYF.

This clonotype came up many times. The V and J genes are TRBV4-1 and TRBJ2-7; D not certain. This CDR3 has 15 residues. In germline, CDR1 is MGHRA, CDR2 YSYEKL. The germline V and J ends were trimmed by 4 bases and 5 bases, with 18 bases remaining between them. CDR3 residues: CASSRSNGRLDEQYF. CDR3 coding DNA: TGCGCCAGCAGCCGATCAAACGGGCGTTTAGACGAGCAGTACTTC.

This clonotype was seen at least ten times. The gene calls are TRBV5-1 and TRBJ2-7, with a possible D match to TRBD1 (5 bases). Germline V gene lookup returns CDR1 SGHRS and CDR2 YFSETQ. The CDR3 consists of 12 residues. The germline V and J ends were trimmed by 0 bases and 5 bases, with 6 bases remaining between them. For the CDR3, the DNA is TGCGCCAGCAGCTTGGCAGGGAACGAGCAGTACTTC. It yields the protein CASSLAGNEQYF.